This entry lists 32 T cell receptor beta chains sequenced from one sample in a study of human T cells and chemical hapten exposure. Time point: patch test 1, 2 weeks after DPC sensitization. Documented treatment: therapeutic diphenylcyclopropenone sensitization with weekly scalp DPC. Each CDR3 protein gets one entry after TCRdb re-called the RACE reads with MiXCR. The profile shows 300,000 to 450,000 distinct CDR3 sequences, approximately 5% of them singletons. The sequencing used whole blood, collected in connection with sensitization to the hapten diphenylcyclopropenone (DPC). These receptors all stem from a woman in her 50s with alopecia areata. Some clones in this sample may be carry-over from other donors' samples.

The chain links TRBV29-1 to TRBJ1-1; 7 bases line up with TRBD1. The trim removed 4 bases at V and 1 base at J, leaving 12 bases unmatched. Per germline, CDR1 SQVTM and CDR2 ANQGSEA. This CDR3 has 16 amino acids. CDR3 bases: TGCAGCGTTGGCTACGGTACAGGGGACGGGAACACTGAAGCTTTCTTT. It codes for CSVGYGTGDGNTEAFF.

This clonotype was observed many times. The chain uses TRBV29-1 and TRBJ2-3; D might be TRBD2 (6 bases). Trimming removed 8 bases at V and 2 bases at J, with 20 bases between. There are 15 residues in the CDR3. Germline CDR1 SQVTM, CDR2 ANQGSEA. Here the CDR3 reads CSTRDGAAATDTQYF. The CDR3, as DNA: TGCAGCACGCGGGATGGGGCAGCGGCCACAGATACGCAGTATTTT.

V is TRBV15 and J is TRBJ1-1, with TRBD1 identical over 8 bases. The V gene end was trimmed by 4 bases and the J gene end by 0 bases; junction bases not matched to a gene: 4. The germline V gene has CDR1 LNHNV and CDR2 YYDKDF (reference sequence). The CDR3 loop spans 15 amino acids. The CDR3 here is CATSTGDRLNTEAFF. The DNA of the CDR3 is TGTGCCACCAGCACGGGGGACAGGTTGAACACTGAAGCTTTCTTT.

In this sample, this clonotype turned up a few times. The chain has TRBV7-2 and TRBJ2-5; D may be TRBD1 (6 bases). The CDR3 is 14 amino acids. Trimming pared 1 base from V and 7 bases from J, leaving 13 bases between. From germline, CDR1 is SGHTA and CDR2 FQGNSA. This CDR3 is CASSLVIGGGTQYF. The CDR3 nucleotides read TGTGCCAGCAGCTTAGTAATAGGGGGTGGGACCCAGTACTTC.

There are a few counts of this clonotype. The chain is built from TRBV2 and TRBJ1-3; possibly TRBD1 for D (6 bases). Germline CDR1 SNHLY, CDR2 FYNNEI. CDR3 length equals 13 residues. V lost 10 bases and J 0 bases, leaving 10 bases between the germline ends. This chain's CDR3 is CATARGSGNTIYF. CDR3 in DNA: TGTGCCACCGCCAGGGGCTCTGGAAACACCATATATTTT.

This clonotype was seen many times. The V gene is TRBV3-1, the J gene TRBJ2-1, with 8 positions matching TRBD2. V was pared by 4 bases and J by 6 bases, with 8 bases of the junction left unmatched. The germline CDR1 and CDR2 sequences are LGHDT and YNNKEL (reference sequence). The CDR3 extends over 15 amino acids. The CDR3 DNA is TGTGCCAGCAGCCCGAGGACTAGCAAATCCAATGAGCAGTTCTTC. This encodes CASSPRTSKSNEQFF.

CDR3: CASSEGLGTGPSNQPQHF. As DNA, the CDR3 is TGTGCCAGCAGTGAAGGCCTAGGGACCGGACCAAGTAATCAGCCCCAGCATTTT. The chain couples TRBV6-1 to TRBJ1-5; possible D gene TRBD1, 5 bases. From germline, CDR1 is MNHNS and CDR2 SASEGT. CDR3 length equals 18 residues. The V gene lost 1 base and the J gene lost 4 bases, with 20 bases spanning the gap.

The table lists this clonotype with many counts. This rearrangement joins TRBV7-6 to TRBJ1-4; D uncertain. There are 18 residues in the CDR3. Germline V gene data show CDR1 as SGHVS and CDR2 as FNYEAQ. The V gene lost 5 bases and the J gene lost 0 bases, with 19 bases spanning the gap. CDR3 nucleotides: TGTGCCAGCAGCCCACGGACGGCCGTCGGTGCAACTAATGAAAAACTGTTTTTT. Encoded protein: CASSPRTAVGATNEKLFF.

The chain carries TRBV10-3 and TRBJ2-4, with 9 bases fitting TRBD1. The CDR3 has 16 residues. The J segment lost 8 bases and the V segment lost 6 bases, leaving 14 bases of the junction unmatched. The germline CDR1 and CDR2 sequences are ENHRY and SYGVKD. DNA of the CDR3: TGTGCCATCAGCAAAACAGGACAGGGGCCCGTTGACATTCAGTACTTC. This encodes CAISKTGQGPVDIQYF.

This clonotype was counted only a few times. The chain uses TRBV5-1 and TRBJ2-7; no reliable D call. Germline CDR1 SGHRS, CDR2 YFSETQ. V gave up 7 bases and J gave up 0 bases, with 5 bases separating them. The CDR3 runs 11 residues. The CDR3 DNA follows: TGCGCCAGCGGGAACTCCTACGAGCAGTACTTC. It is translated as CASGNSYEQYF.

The chain uses TRBV12-3 or TRBV12-4 and TRBJ2-7; 10 bases fit TRBD2. With 3 bases clipped from V and 2 bases from J, the junction kept 10 bases outside the gene matches. CDR3 length: 17 amino acids. The CDR3 DNA reads TGTGCCAGCAGTTTTCCCGACACTAGCGGGGACCCCTACGAGCAGTACTTC. It codes for CASSFPDTSGDPYEQYF.

This clonotype has at least ten counts. The rearrangement joins TRBV11-1 to TRBJ1-2, with 7 nucleotides matching TRBD1. Germline V gives CDR1 SGHAT, CDR2 FQDESV (reference sequence). V gave up 5 bases and J gave up 5 bases; unmatched junction bases: 11. This CDR3 region has 15 residues. The CDR3 reads CASSLRGGGAYGYTF. The CDR3 region has the DNA TGTGCCAGCAGCCTCCGTGGAGGGGGCGCTTATGGCTACACCTTC.

The rearrangement joins TRBV9 to TRBJ2-6; D possibly uses TRBD1 or TRBD2 (5 bases each). The CDR3 totals 16 residues. V lost 3 bases and J lost 0, with 10 bases in between. Germline V gene sequence: CDR1 SGDLS, CDR2 YYNGEE. The DNA of the CDR3 is TGTGCCAGCAGCGCGGGACGGAGCTCTGGGGCCAACGTCCTGACTTTC. Translating it yields CASSAGRSSGANVLTF.

As regards this clonotype: One base away lies a much larger clone, so this may be a sequencing read error. V gene TRBV6-5 combines with J gene TRBJ2-3, with unresolved D. Germline CDR1 MNHEY, CDR2 SVGAGI. CDR3 size: 14 residues. V dropped 10 bases and J dropped 4 bases, with 18 bases sitting between them. The CDR3 nucleotides read TGTGCCACACAGAAAGGAATTAGCTCAGATACGCAGTATTTT. Amino acids: CATQKGISSDTQYF.

This clonotype was seen a handful of times. The gene calls are TRBV15 and TRBJ2-6, with D possibly matching TRBD1 (6 bases). Trimming left V 1 base short and J 1 base short, with 11 bases between. The CDR3 has 17 residues. CDR1 is LNHNV and CDR2 is YYDKDF in the germline V gene (reference sequence). The CDR3 reads CATSRATGTSGANVLTF. Written as DNA, the CDR3 is TGTGCCACCAGCAGAGCGACCGGGACATCTGGGGCCAACGTCCTGACTTTC.

The chain employs TRBV30 and TRBJ2-2; D remains ambiguous. This CDR3 spans 15 amino acids. Trimming cost V 2 bases and J 2 bases, with 12 bases left between them. Germline CDR1 and CDR2: GTSNPN and SVGIG (reference sequence). For the CDR3, the DNA is TGTGCCTGGAGTAAGGCTTTCACCAACACCGGGGAGCTGTTTTTT. This translates into CAWSKAFTNTGELFF.

This clonotype occurred many times. The J gene is TRBJ2-3, the V gene TRBV7-2; perhaps TRBD2 as D (6 bases). The CDR3 has 15 amino acids. From germline, CDR1 is SGHTA and CDR2 FQGNSA. The ends were cut back, 2 bases at V and 4 bases at J, with 13 bases in the middle. CDR3 sequence: CASSLNGSPSDTQYF. The DNA of the CDR3 is TGTGCCAGCAGCTTAAACGGGAGCCCCTCAGATACGCAGTATTTT.

This clonotype was recorded many times. As DNA, the CDR3 is TGTGCCAGCAGTTTAAAGGGTGGCGGGGGCTACACCTTC. This encodes CASSLKGGGGYTF. The J gene is TRBJ1-2, the V gene TRBV12-3 or TRBV12-4; D uncertain. V was clipped by 2 bases and J by 8 bases, with 12 bases between them. The CDR3 spans 13 residues.

This clonotype was detected ten times or more. V is TRBV20-1 and J is TRBJ2-3, with 9 bases that match TRBD2. Per germline, CDR1 DFQATT and CDR2 SNEGSKA (reference sequence). Germline trimming cut 3 bases from V and 4 bases from J; bases unmatched to any gene: 2. This CDR3 is 13 amino acids long. The CDR3 sequence is CSARREGPDTQYF. CDR3 DNA sequence: TGCAGTGCTAGGCGGGAGGGCCCAGATACGCAGTATTTT.

Ten or more counts support this clonotype. The CDR3 protein is CASSQGLSGTDETQYF. CDR3 nucleotide sequence: TGTGCCAGCAGCCAAGGCTTATCCGGGACAGATGAGACCCAGTACTTC. The chain recombines TRBV3-1 with TRBJ2-5; 7 nucleotides match TRBD1. This CDR3 spans 16 amino acids. The J segment lost 5 bases and the V segment lost 1 base, leaving 10 bases of the junction unmatched. CDR1 and CDR2 (germline): LGHDT, YNNKEL (reference sequence).

This clonotype has a count of ten or more. CDR3 coding DNA: TGTGCCAGCAGGGCCGACGGGCAATGGACTGAAGCTTTCTTT. Protein sequence: CASRADGQWTEAFF. The rearrangement joins TRBV6-5 to TRBJ1-1; D unresolved. This CDR3 has 14 residues. Germline CDR1 reads MNHEY; CDR2 reads SVGAGI. Trimming stripped 6 bases from V and 5 bases from J, with 16 bases between.

This clonotype was counted only a few times. The rearrangement joins TRBV3-1 to TRBJ1-1; D is unclear. The CDR3 has 15 residues. The germline V and J ends were trimmed by 4 bases and 1 base, with 13 bases remaining between them. The germline CDR1 and CDR2 sequences are LGHDT and YNNKEL (reference sequence). CDR3 nucleotide sequence: TGTGCCAGCAGCCCCCGGTCATGGGAGAACACTGAAGCTTTCTTT. Its translation is CASSPRSWENTEAFF. Based on the CDR3 plus reference TRBV3-1 and TRBJ1-1, the full variable domain is DTAVSQTPKYLVTQMGNDKSIKCEQNLGHDTMYWYKQDSKKFLKIMFSYNNKELIINETVPNRFSPKSPDKAHLNLHINSLELGDSAVYFCASSPRSWENTEAFFGQGTRLTVV.

This clonotype has ten or more counts. The chain is built from TRBV27 and TRBJ1-1; D may be TRBD1 (5 bases). V gave up 4 bases and J gave up 3 bases, with 9 bases separating them. The CDR3 consists of 13 residues. The germline V gene encodes CDR1 MNHEY and CDR2 SMNVEV (reference sequence). In nucleotides, the CDR3 is TGTGCCAGCAGTTCCAGGGCTCACACTGAAGCTTTCTTT. Translation: CASSSRAHTEAFF.

J is TRBJ2-5 and V is TRBV7-2, with a possible D match to TRBD1 (6 bases). Trimming cost V 2 bases and J 1 base, with 11 bases left between them. The CDR3 spans 15 residues. Germline lookup yields CDR1 SGHTA and CDR2 FQGNSA. CDR3 coding DNA: TGTGCCAGCAGCTTAAGCAGGGGCTCCCAAGAGACCCAGTACTTC. It encodes CASSLSRGSQETQYF.

The chain uses TRBV28 and TRBJ2-1; tentative D call: TRBD1 (5 bases). The CDR3 extends over 15 amino acids. V lost 5 bases and J lost 5, with 16 bases in between. Germline V gene data show CDR1 as MDHEN and CDR2 as SYDVKM. The CDR3 nucleotides are TGTGCCAGCAGTCCCCCGCCCTTAGGGGACAATGAGCAGTTCTTC. It is translated as CASSPPPLGDNEQFF.

This clonotype was detected a few times. The chain combines TRBV4-2 with TRBJ2-1; the D is unclear. The length of the CDR3 is 15 residues. Germline V gives CDR1 LGHNA, CDR2 YNFKEQ. The V and J ends lost 1 base and 1 base respectively, with 8 bases between them. DNA of the CDR3: TGTGCCAGCAGCCAAGGTCAAGGGTCCTACAATGAGCAGTTCTTC. It encodes CASSQGQGSYNEQFF.

The chain couples TRBV12-3 or TRBV12-4 to TRBJ1-2; a weak D match, TRBD1 (5 bases). The CDR3 runs to 13 residues. V dropped 5 bases and J dropped 0 bases, with 7 bases sitting between them. CDR3 in amino acids: CASSETANYGYTF. CDR3 sequence (DNA): TGTGCCAGCAGTGAGACAGCTAACTATGGCTACACCTTC.

This clonotype was counted a few times. The chain links TRBV14 to TRBJ2-1; 9 bases map to TRBD2. Germline V gene data show CDR1 as SGHDN and CDR2 as FVKESK. The CDR3 totals 16 residues. The V gene end was trimmed by 1 base and the J gene end by 0 bases; junction bases not matched to a gene: 1. CDR3 sequence: CASSQVAGASYNEQFF. The DNA for the CDR3 is TGTGCCAGCAGCCAAGTAGCGGGGGCCTCCTACAATGAGCAGTTCTTC.

Details on this clonotype: It may be a read error: a sequence one base away is much more abundant. The CDR3 region has the DNA TGTGCCAGCAGCCTTTCGGTGACAGACTATGGCTACACCTTC. This sequence encodes CASSLSVTDYGYTF. The chain employs TRBV14 and TRBJ1-2, with D perhaps matching TRBD1 (5 bases). Per germline, CDR1 SGHDN and CDR2 FVKESK. This CDR3 region has 14 residues. Deletions cut 4 bases from V and 3 bases from J, with 12 bases between.

The sample holds many counts of this clonotype. The J gene is TRBJ1-2, the V gene TRBV20-1, with a possible D match to TRBD1 (5 bases). CDR1 DFQATT and CDR2 SNEGSKA come from the germline V gene (reference sequence). V was clipped by 5 bases and J by 1 base, with 8 bases between them. The CDR3 totals 12 residues. The CDR3 nucleotides are TGCAGTGCTTCCGACAGTAACTATGGCTACACCTTC. Translated, it gives CSASDSNYGYTF.

Many counts were recorded for this clonotype. The chain joins TRBV29-1 to TRBJ2-7, with D tentatively TRBD1 (5 bases). This CDR3 region has 13 residues. Trimming left V 2 bases short and J 2 bases short, with 10 bases between. CDR1 is SQVTM and CDR2 is ANQGSEA in the germline V gene. In DNA, the CDR3 is TGCAGCGTTGAAAAGGACAAGCCCTACGAGCAGTACTTC. Encoded protein: CSVEKDKPYEQYF.

In this sample, this clonotype turned up a few times. CDR3 sequence reads: CASSISSGSSYNEQFF. CDR3 DNA: TGTGCCAGCAGTATTAGTTCCGGCAGCTCCTACAATGAGCAGTTCTTC. This chain joins TRBV6-5 and TRBJ2-1, with D hard to call. Germline V lookup: CDR1 MNHEY, CDR2 SVGAGI. The V end lost 5 bases, the J end lost 0 bases, and 14 bases lay between the germline ends. The CDR3 totals 16 residues.